Shown below are 10 T cell receptor beta chains from a single sample sequenced in a study of identical twins. TCRdb re-derived calls from the 5' RACE reads in MiXCR, one entry per CDR3 protein. This sample carries roughly 290,000 distinct CDR3 sequences, over 8.5% of them seen once, and the ten largest clones take 6% to 8.5%. These data were also filed under a second study, of yellow fever vaccine responses in identical twins.

Sequencing was carried out using CD8+ T cells sorted from blood. The receptors originated from a woman between 18 and 30 years old in good health.

The J gene is TRBJ2-2, the V gene TRBV25-1, with D tentatively TRBD1 or TRBD2 (6 bases each). The V gene's germline CDR1 is MGHDK and CDR2 SYGVNS. The CDR3 runs 14 residues. V was cut by 10 bases and J by 5 bases, with 17 bases left in between. The CDR3 loop reads CATTGGMGTGELFF. The DNA for the CDR3 is TGTGCCACCACCGGGGGCATGGGAACCGGGGAGCTGTTTTTT.

This clonotype was counted between two and nine times. The chain combines TRBV29-1 with TRBJ2-5; tentative D call: TRBD2 (6 bases). The V gene's germline CDR1 is SQVTM and CDR2 ANQGSEA. The V gene lost 7 bases and the J gene lost 5 bases, with 20 bases spanning the gap. CDR3 length: 14 amino acids. The CDR3 loop reads CSAEIGGVGETQYF. The CDR3 coding sequence is TGCAGCGCCGAAATCGGAGGGGTGGGTGAGACCCAGTACTTC.

V and J are TRBV6-2 or TRBV6-3 and TRBJ2-1; D unresolved. V was pared by 2 bases and J by 0 bases, with 8 bases between. Germline CDR1 is MNHEY and CDR2 is SVGEGT. This CDR3 region has 15 residues. CDR3 in DNA: TGTGCCAGCAGTTACACGGCGAGCTCCTACAATGAGCAGTTCTTC. Translated: CASSYTASSYNEQFF.

This clonotype was detected ten times or more. V is TRBV24-1 and J is TRBJ2-7, with D possibly TRBD1 on 6 matching bases. This CDR3 region has 14 residues. The germline V gene has CDR1 KGHDR and CDR2 SFDVKD. Trimming removed 6 bases at V and 4 bases at J, with 15 bases between. The CDR3 DNA is TGTGCCACCAGTCCCCGGGACACCTTTTACGAGCAGTACTTC. Protein product: CATSPRDTFYEQYF.

This clonotype has just a few counts. J is TRBJ2-1 and V is TRBV6-2 or TRBV6-3; TRBD2 agrees at 8 bases. This CDR3 region has 15 residues. Germline CDR1 MNHEY, CDR2 SVGEGT. The junction had 5 bases not matched to a gene; V was cut back by 5 bases and J by 2 bases. CDR3 sequence reads: CASSPGGGPYNEQFF. For the CDR3, the DNA is TGTGCCAGCAGTCCGGGAGGGGGACCCTACAATGAGCAGTTCTTC.

The V and J genes are TRBV29-1 and TRBJ2-1, with 14 bases that match TRBD2. The CDR3 has 16 amino acids. V gave up 5 bases and J gave up 0 bases; unmatched junction bases: 3. Per germline, CDR1 SQVTM and CDR2 ANQGSEA. The DNA for the CDR3 is TGCAGCGTTCCCGGGACTAGCGGGAGCTCCTACAATGAGCAGTTCTTC. This codes for CSVPGTSGSSYNEQFF.

This clonotype appeared a few times. In nucleotides, the CDR3 is TGCGCCAGCAGCCAAGATTGGACCACTGCCTACGAGCAGTACTTC. It codes for CASSQDWTTAYEQYF. The chain uses TRBV4-3 and TRBJ2-7, with D unresolved. The CDR3 totals 15 residues. The germline V and J ends were trimmed by 0 bases and 2 bases, with 11 bases remaining between them. The germline V gene encodes CDR1 LGHNA and CDR2 YSLEER.

This clonotype came up a few times. The chain has TRBV27 and TRBJ2-1, with D perhaps TRBD1 (6 bases). Trimming removed 6 bases from V and 6 bases from J, with 21 bases in between. CDR3 length: 16 amino acids. Germline values: CDR1 MNHEY, CDR2 SMNVEV (reference sequence). CDR3 sequence reads: CASSSILGQIRNEQFF. The CDR3 DNA reads as TGTGCCAGCAGCTCGATTCTGGGACAAATTCGCAATGAGCAGTTCTTC.

Only a few counts were recorded for this clonotype. The chain couples TRBV7-6 to TRBJ2-7, with D perhaps TRBD2 (5 bases). The CDR3 runs to 13 residues. CDR1 and CDR2 (germline): SGHVS, FNYEAQ. The V end was cut by 5 bases, the J end by 1 base, with 9 bases between. CDR3 DNA: TGTGCCAGCAGCGTTGGGGAGTCCTACGAGCAGTACTTC. It specifies CASSVGESYEQYF.

This clonotype was seen at least ten times. DNA for the CDR3: TGCAGTGCTAGACAGGACGCAAGCTACGAGCAGTACTTC. Its translation is CSARQDASYEQYF. The V gene is TRBV20-1, the J gene TRBJ2-7; no clear D gene. The CDR3 sequence is 13 residues long. V was pared by 2 bases and J by 3 bases, with 11 bases between. CDR1 and CDR2 from the germline V gene are DFQATT and SNEGSKA (reference sequence).